This T cell receptor beta chain was retrieved from a study of blood T cells in healthy people across ages. Combining a sample-barcoded 5' primer with a J-beta primer mix, a second PCR ran for roughly 7 to 12 cycles. TCRdb redid the calling of the 5' RACE reads with MiXCR, one entry per CDR3 protein. The table shows fewer than 1.5 million distinct CDR3 sequences, with 42% occurring only once. J gave up 6 bases and V 3 bases, and 1 base lay outside the gene matches. Germline V gene data show CDR1 as SGHAT and CDR2 as FQNNGV. The CDR3 covers 14 residues. This clonotype occurred many times. Its antigen is unknown. Study-wide results and caveats: Long-lived and aged donors differed, with more naive CD4+ cells and higher diversity in the long-lived.

The chain combines TRBV11-2 with TRBJ2-3, with 12 bases fitting TRBD2. Sequencing input: blood. The TCR sequence derives from a woman younger than 30 in good health. The CDR3 DNA sequence: TGTGCCAGCAGCTTCGGGACTAGCGGGGATACGCAGTATTTT. Encoded protein: CASSFGTSGDTQYF. Looking up the rest from reference TRBV11-2 and TRBJ2-3 gives the full variable domain: EAGVAQSPRYKIIEKRQSVAFWCNPISGHATLYWYQQILGQGPKLLIQFQNNGVVDDSQLPKDRFSAERLKGVDSTLKIQPAKLEDSAVYLCASSFGTSGDTQYFGPGTRLTVL.